The sequence of this T cell receptor beta chain was determined in a study of blood T cell repertoires in COVID-19. Across the whole study: The samples span acute and convalescent COVID-19 from the United States, Italy and Spain. In each case, the material was cDNA or gDNA derived from T cells, B-cell-depleted T cells, or PBMCs.

Methods used by the authors: Using reference gene primer amplification, nucleated cell counts were estimated. Only in-frame clones appear in the TCRdb table, and some are missing; sequencing was by immunoSEQ multiplex PCR. Clonal size and the V and J genes are those of that table, whereas D and trimming came from the DNA. The table has about 240,000 clones, 86% seen once. Germline assignment: CDR1 KGHSH and CDR2 LQKENI. V lost 6 bases and J 6 bases, leaving 14 bases between the germline ends. The CDR3 runs 14 residues. Sequencing was carried out using peripheral blood. The chain has TRBV18 and TRBJ2-2, with D maybe TRBD2 (6 bases). This clonotype was sampled from an older man with acute or convalescent COVID-19. The CDR3 DNA sequence: TGTGCCAGCTCCAGGTGGGGGGTGGCCGGGGAGCTGTTTTTT. This translates into CASSRWGVAGELFF.